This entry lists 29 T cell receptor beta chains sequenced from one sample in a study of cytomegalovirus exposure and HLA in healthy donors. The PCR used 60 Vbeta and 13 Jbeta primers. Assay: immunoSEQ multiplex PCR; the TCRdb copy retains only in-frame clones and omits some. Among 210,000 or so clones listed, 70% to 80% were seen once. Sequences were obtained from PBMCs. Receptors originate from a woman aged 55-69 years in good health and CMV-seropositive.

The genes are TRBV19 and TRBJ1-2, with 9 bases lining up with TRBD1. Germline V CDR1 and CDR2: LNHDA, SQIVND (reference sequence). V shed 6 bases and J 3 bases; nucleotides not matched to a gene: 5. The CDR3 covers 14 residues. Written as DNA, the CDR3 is TGTGCCAGTAGAAAGACAGGGGGTGACTATGGCTACACCTTC. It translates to CASRKTGGDYGYTF. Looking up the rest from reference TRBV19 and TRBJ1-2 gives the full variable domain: DGGITQSPKYLFRKEGQNVTLSCEQNLNHDAMYWYRQDPGQGLRLIYYSQIVNDFQKGDIAEGYSVSREKKESFPLTVTSAQKNPTAFYLCASRKTGGDYGYTFGSGTRLTVV.

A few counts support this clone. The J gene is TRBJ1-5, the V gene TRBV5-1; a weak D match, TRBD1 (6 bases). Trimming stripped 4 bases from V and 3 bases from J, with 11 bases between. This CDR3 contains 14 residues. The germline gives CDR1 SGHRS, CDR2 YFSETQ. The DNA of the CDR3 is TGCGCCAGCAGCGACGGGACACACAATCAGCCCCAGCATTTT. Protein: CASSDGTHNQPQHF.

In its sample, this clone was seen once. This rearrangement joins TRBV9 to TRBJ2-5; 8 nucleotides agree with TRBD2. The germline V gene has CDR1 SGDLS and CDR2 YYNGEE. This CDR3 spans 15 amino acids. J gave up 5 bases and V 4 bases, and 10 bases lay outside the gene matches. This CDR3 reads CASSIAGGGSETQYF. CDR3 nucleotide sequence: TGTGCCAGCAGCATAGCTGGCGGGGGGAGTGAGACCCAGTACTTC.

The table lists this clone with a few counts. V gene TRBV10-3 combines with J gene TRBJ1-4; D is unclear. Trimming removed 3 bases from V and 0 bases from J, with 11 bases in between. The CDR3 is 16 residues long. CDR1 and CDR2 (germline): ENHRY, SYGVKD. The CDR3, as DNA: TGTGCCATCAGTGACGATATAACAGCAACTAATGAAAAACTGTTTTTT. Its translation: CAISDDITATNEKLFF.

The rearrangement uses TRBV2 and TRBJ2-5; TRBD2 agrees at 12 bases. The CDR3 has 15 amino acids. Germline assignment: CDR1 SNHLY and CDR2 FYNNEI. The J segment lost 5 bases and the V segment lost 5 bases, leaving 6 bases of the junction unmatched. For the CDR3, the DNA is TGTGCCAGCAGTCGACTAGCGGGAGTTGGGGAGACCCAGTACTTC. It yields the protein CASSRLAGVGETQYF.

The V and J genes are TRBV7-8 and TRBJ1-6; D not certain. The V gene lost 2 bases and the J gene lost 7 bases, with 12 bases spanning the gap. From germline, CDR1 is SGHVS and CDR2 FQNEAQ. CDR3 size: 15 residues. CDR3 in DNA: TGTGCCAGCAGCTTAACGGCCCCGGGGAATTCACCCCTCCACTTT. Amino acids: CASSLTAPGNSPLHF.

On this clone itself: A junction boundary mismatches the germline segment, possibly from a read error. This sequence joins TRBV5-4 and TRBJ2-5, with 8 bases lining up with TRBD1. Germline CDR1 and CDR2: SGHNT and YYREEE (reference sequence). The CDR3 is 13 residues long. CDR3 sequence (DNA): TGTGCCCGCAGTCGGGACAGGCAAGAGACCCAGTACTTC. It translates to CARSRDRQETQYF. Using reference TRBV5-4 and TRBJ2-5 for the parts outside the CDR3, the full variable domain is ETGVTQSPTHLIKTRGQQVTLRCSSQSGHNTVSWYQQALGQGPQFIFQYYREEENGRGNFPPRFSGLQFPNYSSELNVNALELDDSALYLCARSRDRQETQYFGPGTRLLVL.

CDR3 loop: CASADRGDEQYF. The CDR3 coding sequence is TGTGCCAGCGCCGACAGGGGCGACGAGCAGTACTTC. V and J are TRBV18 and TRBJ2-7; TRBD1 matches at 8 bases. This CDR3 spans 12 amino acids. J gave up 5 bases and V 8 bases, and 5 bases lay outside the gene matches. Germline CDR1 is KGHSH and CDR2 is LQKENI. Full variable domain (remainder filled in from reference TRBV18 and TRBJ2-7): NAGVMQNPRHLVRRRGQEARLRCSPMKGHSHVYWYRQLPEEGLKFMVYLQKENIIDESGMPKERFSAEFPKEGPSILRIQQVVRGDSAAYFCASADRGDEQYFGPGTRLTVT.

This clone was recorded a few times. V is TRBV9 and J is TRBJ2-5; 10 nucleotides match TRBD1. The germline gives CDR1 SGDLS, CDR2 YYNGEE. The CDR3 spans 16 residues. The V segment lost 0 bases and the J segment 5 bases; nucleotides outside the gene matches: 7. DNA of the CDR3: TGTGCCAGCAGCGTAGCTACGAGACAGGGGGCGGAGACCCAGTACTTC. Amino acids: CASSVATRQGAETQYF.

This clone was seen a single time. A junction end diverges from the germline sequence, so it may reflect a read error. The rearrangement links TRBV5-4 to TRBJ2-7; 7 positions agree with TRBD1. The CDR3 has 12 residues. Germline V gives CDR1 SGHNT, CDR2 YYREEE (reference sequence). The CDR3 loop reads CASSLPGQRNFF. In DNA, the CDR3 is TGTGCCAGCAGCCTGCCGGGACAGCGTAATTTCTTC.

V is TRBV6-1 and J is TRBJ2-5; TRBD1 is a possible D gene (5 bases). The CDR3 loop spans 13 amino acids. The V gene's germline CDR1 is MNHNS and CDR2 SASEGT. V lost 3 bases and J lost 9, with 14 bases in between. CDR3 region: CASSDVQGRAQYF. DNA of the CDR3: TGTGCCAGCAGTGATGTCCAGGGCCGGGCCCAGTACTTC.

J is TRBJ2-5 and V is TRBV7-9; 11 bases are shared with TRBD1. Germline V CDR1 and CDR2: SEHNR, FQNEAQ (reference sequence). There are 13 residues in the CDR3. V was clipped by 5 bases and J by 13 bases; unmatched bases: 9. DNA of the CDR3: TGTGCCAGCAGCGGACAGGGGGCTTTGGTTCCGTACTTC. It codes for CASSGQGALVPYF.

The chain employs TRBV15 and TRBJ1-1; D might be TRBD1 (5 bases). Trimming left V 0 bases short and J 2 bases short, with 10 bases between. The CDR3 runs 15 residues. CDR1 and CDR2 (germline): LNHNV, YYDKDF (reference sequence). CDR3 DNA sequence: TGTGCCACCAGCAGAGATGGCAGGGCAAACACTGAAGCTTTCTTT. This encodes CATSRDGRANTEAFF.

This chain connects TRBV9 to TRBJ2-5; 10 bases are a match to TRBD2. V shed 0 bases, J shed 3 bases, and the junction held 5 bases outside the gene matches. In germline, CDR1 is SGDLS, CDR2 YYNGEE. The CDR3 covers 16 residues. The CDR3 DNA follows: TGTGCCAGCAGCGTAGAACTAGCGGGGTGGGAAGAGACCCAGTACTTC. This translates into CASSVELAGWEETQYF. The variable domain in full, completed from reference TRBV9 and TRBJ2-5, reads DSGVTQTPKHLITATGQRVTLRCSPRSGDLSVYWYQQSLDQGLQFLIQYYNGEERAKGNILERFSAQQFPDLHSELNLSSLELGDSALYFCASSVELAGWEETQYFGPGTRLLVL.

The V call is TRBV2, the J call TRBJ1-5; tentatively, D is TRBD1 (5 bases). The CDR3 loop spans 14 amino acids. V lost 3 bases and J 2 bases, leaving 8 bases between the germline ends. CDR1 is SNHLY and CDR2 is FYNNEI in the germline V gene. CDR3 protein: CASSDRARNQPQHF. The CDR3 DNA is TGTGCCAGCAGTGACAGGGCGCGCAATCAGCCCCAGCATTTT.

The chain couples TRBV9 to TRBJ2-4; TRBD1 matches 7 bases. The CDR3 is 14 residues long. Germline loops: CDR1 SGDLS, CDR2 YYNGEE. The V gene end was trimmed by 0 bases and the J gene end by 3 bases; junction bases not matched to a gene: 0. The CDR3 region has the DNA TGTGCCAGCAGCGTAGCAGGGGGCAAAAACATTCAGTACTTC. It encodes CASSVAGGKNIQYF.

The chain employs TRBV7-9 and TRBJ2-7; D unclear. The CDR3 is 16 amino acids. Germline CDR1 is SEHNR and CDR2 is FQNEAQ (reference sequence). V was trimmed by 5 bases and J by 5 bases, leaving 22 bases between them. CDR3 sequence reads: CASSLPENLHTDEQYF. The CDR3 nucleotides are TGTGCCAGCAGCCTGCCCGAGAACCTTCATACCGACGAGCAGTACTTC.

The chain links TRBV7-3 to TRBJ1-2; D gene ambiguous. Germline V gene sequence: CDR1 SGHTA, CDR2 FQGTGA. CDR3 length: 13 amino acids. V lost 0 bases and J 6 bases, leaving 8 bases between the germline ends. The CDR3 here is CASSLTRTDGYTF. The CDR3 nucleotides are TGTGCCAGCAGCTTAACGAGGACTGATGGCTACACCTTC.

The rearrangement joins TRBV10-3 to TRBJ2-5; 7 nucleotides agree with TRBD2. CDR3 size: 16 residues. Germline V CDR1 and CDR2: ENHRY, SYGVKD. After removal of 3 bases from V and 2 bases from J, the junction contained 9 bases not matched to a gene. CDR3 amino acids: CAISESRASGQETQYF. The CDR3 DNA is TGTGCCATCAGTGAATCAAGGGCTAGCGGACAAGAGACCCAGTACTTC.

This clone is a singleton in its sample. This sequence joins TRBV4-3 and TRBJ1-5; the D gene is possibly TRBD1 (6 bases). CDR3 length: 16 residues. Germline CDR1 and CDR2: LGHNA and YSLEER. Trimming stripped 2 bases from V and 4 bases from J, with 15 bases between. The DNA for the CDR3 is TGCGCCAGCAGCCAATGGTTGACAGGAGATAATCAGCCCCAGCATTTT. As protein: CASSQWLTGDNQPQHF.

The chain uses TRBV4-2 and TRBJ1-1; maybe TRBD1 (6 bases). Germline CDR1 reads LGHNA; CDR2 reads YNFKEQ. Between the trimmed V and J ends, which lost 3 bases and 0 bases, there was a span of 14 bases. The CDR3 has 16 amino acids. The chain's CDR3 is CASSQRQALMNTEAFF. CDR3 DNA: TGTGCCAGCAGCCAGCGACAGGCCCTGATGAACACTGAAGCTTTCTTT.

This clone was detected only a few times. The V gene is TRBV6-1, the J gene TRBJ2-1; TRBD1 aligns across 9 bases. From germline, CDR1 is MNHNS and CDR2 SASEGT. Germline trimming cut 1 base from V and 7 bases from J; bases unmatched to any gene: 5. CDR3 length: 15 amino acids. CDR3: CASSEVGTGRNEQFF. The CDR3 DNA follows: TGTGCCAGCAGTGAAGTCGGGACAGGGAGGAATGAGCAGTTCTTC.

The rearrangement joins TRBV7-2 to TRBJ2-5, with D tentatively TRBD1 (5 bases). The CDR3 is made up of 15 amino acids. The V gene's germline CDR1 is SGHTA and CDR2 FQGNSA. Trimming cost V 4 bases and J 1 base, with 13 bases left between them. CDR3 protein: CASSSRLGAQETQYF. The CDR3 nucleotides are TGTGCCAGCAGCTCTAGGCTAGGGGCCCAAGAGACCCAGTACTTC.

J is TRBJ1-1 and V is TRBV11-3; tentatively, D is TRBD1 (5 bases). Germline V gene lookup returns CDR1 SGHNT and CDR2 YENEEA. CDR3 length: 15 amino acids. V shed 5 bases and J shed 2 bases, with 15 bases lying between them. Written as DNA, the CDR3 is TGTGCCAGCAGCCTCCCCAGGGCCCTTAACACTGAAGCTTTCTTT. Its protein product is CASSLPRALNTEAFF.

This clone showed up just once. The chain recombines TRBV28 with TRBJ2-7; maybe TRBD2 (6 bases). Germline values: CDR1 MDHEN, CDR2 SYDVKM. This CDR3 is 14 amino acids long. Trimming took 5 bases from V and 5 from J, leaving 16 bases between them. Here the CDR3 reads CASSPGTSIDEQYF. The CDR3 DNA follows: TGTGCCAGCAGTCCCGGGACTTCTATCGACGAGCAGTACTTC.

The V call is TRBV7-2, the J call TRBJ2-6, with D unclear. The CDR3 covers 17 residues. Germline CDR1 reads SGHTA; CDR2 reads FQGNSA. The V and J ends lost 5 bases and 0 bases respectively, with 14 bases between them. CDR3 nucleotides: TGTGCCAGCAGCCCCTCGGTCAGGCTCTCTGGGGCCAACGTCCTGACTTTC. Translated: CASSPSVRLSGANVLTF. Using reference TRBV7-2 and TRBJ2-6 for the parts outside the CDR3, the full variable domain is GAGVSQSPSNKVTEKGKDVELRCDPISGHTALYWYRQSLGQGLEFLIYFQGNSAPDKSGLPSDRFSAERTGGSVSTLTIQRTQQEDSAVYLCASSPSVRLSGANVLTFGAGSRLTVL.

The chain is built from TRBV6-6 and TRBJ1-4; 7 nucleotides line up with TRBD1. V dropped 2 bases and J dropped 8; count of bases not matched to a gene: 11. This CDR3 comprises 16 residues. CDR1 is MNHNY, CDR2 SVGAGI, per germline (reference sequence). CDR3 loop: CASSYPLQGPEEKLFF. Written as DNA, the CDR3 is TGTGCCAGCAGTTACCCCTTACAGGGGCCTGAGGAAAAACTGTTTTTT.

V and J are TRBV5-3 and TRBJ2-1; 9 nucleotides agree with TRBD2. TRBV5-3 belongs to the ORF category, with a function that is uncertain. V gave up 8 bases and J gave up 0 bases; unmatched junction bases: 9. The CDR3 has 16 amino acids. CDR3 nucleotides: TGTGCCAGCAATCGAGCGGGGGGCCACTCCTACAATGAGCAGTTCTTC. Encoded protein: CASNRAGGHSYNEQFF.

The CDR3 DNA follows: TGTGCCAGCAGTTCTGCTAGGACAGGGGGCTTAAAGCAGTACTTC. The encoded protein is CASSSARTGGLKQYF. The chain has TRBV6-5 and TRBJ2-7; 11 nucleotides line up with TRBD1. V was clipped by 4 bases and J by 8 bases; unmatched bases: 10. Germline values: CDR1 MNHEY, CDR2 SVGAGI. The CDR3 sequence is 15 residues long.